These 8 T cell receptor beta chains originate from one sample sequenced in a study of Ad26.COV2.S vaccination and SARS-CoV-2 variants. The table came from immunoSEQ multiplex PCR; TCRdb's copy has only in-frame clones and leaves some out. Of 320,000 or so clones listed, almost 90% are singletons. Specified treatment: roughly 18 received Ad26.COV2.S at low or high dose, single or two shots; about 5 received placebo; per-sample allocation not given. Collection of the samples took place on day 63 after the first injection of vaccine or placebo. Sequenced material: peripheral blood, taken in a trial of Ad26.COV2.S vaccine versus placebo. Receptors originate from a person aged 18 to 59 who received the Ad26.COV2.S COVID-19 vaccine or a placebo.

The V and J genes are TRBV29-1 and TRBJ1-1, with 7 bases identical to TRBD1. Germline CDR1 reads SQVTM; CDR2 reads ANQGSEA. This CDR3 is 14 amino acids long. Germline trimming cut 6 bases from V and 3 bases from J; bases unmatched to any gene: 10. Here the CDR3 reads CSVELSQGYTEAFF. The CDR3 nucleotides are TGCAGCGTCGAATTATCACAGGGGTACACTGAAGCTTTCTTT.

The CDR3 DNA reads as TGTGCCAGCAGCTTAGGGATTTTGGAGGGGACGGAGCTGTTTTTT. It yields the protein CASSLGILEGTELFF. The chain has TRBV7-9 and TRBJ2-2, with D possibly matching TRBD2 (6 bases). The V and J ends lost 1 base and 10 bases respectively, with 16 bases between them. CDR3 length: 15 residues. The germline gives CDR1 SEHNR, CDR2 FQNEAQ (reference sequence).

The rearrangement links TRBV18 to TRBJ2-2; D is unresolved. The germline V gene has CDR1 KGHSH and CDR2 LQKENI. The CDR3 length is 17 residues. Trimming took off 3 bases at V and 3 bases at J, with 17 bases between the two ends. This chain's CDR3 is CASSPETASIYTGELFF. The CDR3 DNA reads TGTGCCAGCTCACCGGAGACTGCCTCGATTTACACCGGGGAGCTGTTTTTT.

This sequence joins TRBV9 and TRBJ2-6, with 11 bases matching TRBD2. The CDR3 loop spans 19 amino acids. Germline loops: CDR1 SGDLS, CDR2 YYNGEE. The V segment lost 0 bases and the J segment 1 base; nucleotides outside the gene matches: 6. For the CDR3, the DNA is TGTGCCAGCAGCGTAGGGCTAGCGGGAGGTAGGTCTGGGGCCAACGTCCTGACTTTC. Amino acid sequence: CASSVGLAGGRSGANVLTF. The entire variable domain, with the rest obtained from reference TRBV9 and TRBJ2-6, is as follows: DSGVTQTPKHLITATGQRVTLRCSPRSGDLSVYWYQQSLDQGLQFLIQYYNGEERAKGNILERFSAQQFPDLHSELNLSSLELGDSALYFCASSVGLAGGRSGANVLTFGAGSRLTVL.

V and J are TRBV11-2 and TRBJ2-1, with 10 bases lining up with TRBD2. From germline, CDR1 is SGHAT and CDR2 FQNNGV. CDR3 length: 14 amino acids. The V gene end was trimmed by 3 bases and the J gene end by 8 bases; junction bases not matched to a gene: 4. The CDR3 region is CASSLGLASDEQFF. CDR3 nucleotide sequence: TGTGCCAGCAGCTTGGGACTAGCGTCCGATGAGCAGTTCTTC.

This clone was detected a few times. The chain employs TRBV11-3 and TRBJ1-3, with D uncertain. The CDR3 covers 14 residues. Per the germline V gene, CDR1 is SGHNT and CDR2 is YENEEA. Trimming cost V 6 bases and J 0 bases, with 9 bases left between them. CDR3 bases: TGTGCCAGCAGAACTCGGGGCTCTGGAAACACCATATATTTT. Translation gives CASRTRGSGNTIYF. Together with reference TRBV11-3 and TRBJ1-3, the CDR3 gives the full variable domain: EAGVVQSPRYKIIEKKQPVAFWCNPISGHNTLYWYLQNLGQGPELLIRYENEEAVDDSQLPKDRFSAERLKGVDSTLKIQPAELGDSAVYLCASRTRGSGNTIYFGEGSWLTVV.

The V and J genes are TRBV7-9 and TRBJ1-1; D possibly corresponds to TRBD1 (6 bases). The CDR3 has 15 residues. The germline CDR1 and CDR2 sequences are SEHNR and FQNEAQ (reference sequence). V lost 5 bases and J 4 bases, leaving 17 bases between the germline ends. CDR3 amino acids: CASSGQQGWATEAFF. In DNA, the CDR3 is TGTGCCAGCAGCGGGCAGCAGGGGTGGGCCACTGAAGCTTTCTTT.

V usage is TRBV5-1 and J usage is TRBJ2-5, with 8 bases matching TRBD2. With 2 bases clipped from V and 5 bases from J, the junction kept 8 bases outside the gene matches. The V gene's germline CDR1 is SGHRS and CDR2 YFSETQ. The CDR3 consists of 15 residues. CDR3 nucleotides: TGCGCCAGCAGCTTACTAGCGGTGGGACATGAGACCCAGTACTTC. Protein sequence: CASSLLAVGHETQYF.